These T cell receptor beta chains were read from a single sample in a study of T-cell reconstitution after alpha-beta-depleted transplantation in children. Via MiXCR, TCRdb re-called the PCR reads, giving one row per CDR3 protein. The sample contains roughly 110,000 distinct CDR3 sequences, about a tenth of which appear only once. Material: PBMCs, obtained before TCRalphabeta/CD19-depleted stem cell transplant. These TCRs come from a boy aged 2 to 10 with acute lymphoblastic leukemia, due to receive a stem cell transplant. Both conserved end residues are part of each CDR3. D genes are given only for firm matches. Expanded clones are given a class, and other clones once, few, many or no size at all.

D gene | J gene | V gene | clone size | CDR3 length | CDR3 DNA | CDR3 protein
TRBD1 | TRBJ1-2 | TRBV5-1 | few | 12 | TGCGCCAGCAGCTGGACAGGGTACGGCTACACCTTC | CASSWTGYGYTF
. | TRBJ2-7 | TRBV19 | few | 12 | TGTGCCAGTAGCCGGGACTTCTACGAGCAGTACTTC | CASSRDFYEQYF
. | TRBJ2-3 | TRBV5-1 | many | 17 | TGCGCCAGTAGGGTTCGAGAGGGAACAGTCTACGCAGATACGCAGTATTTT | CASRVREGTVYADTQYF
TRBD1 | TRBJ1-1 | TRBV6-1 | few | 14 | TGTGCCAGCAGTAGGACAGGGATGAACACTGAAGCTTTCTTT | CASSRTGMNTEAFF
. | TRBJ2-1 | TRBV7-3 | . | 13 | TGTGCCAGCAGCTTAACGTCGGGCGATGAGCAGTTCTTC | CASSLTSGDEQFF
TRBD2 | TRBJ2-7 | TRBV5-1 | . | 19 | TGCGCCAGCAGCGCAGGGACTAGCGGCCTCCTTCCCGCCTCCTACGAGCAGTACTTC | CASSAGTSGLLPASYEQYF
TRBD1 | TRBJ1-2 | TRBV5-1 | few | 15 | TGCGCCAGCAGCTCAGGGACAGGAGCTGGCTATGGCTACACCTTC | CASSSGTGAGYGYTF
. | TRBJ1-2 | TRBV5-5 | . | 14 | TGTGCCAGCAGCGCACAGGGAGTTAGCTATGGCTACACCTTC | CASSAQGVSYGYTF
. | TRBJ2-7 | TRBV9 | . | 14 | TGTGCCAGCAGCGTAGACTGGCAGTCCTACGAGCAGTACTTC | CASSVDWQSYEQYF
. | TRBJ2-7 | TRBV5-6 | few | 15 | TGTGCCAGCAGCTTGCAGGGGACCCTCAACTACGAGCAGTACTTC | CASSLQGTLNYEQYF
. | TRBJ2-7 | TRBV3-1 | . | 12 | TGTGCCAGCAGCCAGGTGGGGGCCGAGCAGTACTTC | CASSQVGAEQYF
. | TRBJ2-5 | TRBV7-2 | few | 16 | TGTGCCAGCTCGCCCGAGGGGGGGGGATTTGGGGAGACCCAGTACTTC | CASSPEGGGFGETQYF
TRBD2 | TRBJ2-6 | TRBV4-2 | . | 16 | TGTGCCAGCAGCCAGGGAGGGGTGTCTGGGGCCAACGTCCTGACTTTC | CASSQGGVSGANVLTF
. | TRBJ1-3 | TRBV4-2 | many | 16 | TGTGCCAGCAGCCAGAGAAACATCAACTCTGGAAACACCATATATTTT | CASSQRNINSGNTIYF
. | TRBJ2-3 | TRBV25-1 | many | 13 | TGTGCCAGCAGCATGGTGAGCTCAGATACGCAGTATTTT | CASSMVSSDTQYF
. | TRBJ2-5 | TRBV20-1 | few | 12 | TGCAGTGGGTGGGCCAGGCAAGAGACCCAGTACTTC | CSGWARQETQYF
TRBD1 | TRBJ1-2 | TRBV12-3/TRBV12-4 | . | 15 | TGTGCCAGCAGCCTTGGGACAGGGGCTTTCTATGGCTACACCTTC | CASSLGTGAFYGYTF
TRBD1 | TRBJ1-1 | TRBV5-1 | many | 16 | TGCGCCAGCAGCCTAGACAGGGGAAGGATGAACACTGAAGCTTTCTTT | CASSLDRGRMNTEAFF
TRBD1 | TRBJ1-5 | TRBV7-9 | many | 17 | TGTGCCAGCAGCTTACCGGACAGGGGCGGCATGCGTCAGCCCCAGCATTTT | CASSLPDRGGMRQPQHF